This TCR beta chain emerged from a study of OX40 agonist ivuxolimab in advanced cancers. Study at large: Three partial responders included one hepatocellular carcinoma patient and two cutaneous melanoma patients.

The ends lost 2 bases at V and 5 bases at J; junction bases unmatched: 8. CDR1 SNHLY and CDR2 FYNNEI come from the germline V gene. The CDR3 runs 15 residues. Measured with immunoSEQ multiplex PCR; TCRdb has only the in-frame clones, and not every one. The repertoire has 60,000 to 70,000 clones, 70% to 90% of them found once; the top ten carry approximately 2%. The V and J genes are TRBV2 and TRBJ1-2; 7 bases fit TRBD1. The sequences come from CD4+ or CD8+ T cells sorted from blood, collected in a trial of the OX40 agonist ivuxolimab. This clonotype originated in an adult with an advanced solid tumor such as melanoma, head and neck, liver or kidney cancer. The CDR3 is CASSEQGGTRYGYTF. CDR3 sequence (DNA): TGTGCCAGCAGTGAACAGGGGGGAACGAGATATGGCTACACCTTC.